This T cell receptor (beta chain) was profiled in a study of shared clonotypes between healthy human individuals. Study context: Contributing individuals were a couple of females and a few males aged 18 to 49. Findings and caveats of the study: In contrast to clonotypes shared by all four donors, non-shared clonotypes had lower generation probabilities. Naive CD4 clonotype sharing across a few donors was approximately 5.2%.

As concerns this clone: Antigen specificity is unknown.

CDR3 length: 13 residues. V gave up 4 bases and J gave up 10 bases, with 16 bases separating them. CDR1 and CDR2 from the germline V gene are MNHEY and SVGAGI. For every subset, genomic DNA was evenly distributed across several immunoSEQ plates. The data were produced by immunoSEQ multiplex PCR, yet TCRdb's version contains in-frame clones alone and is incomplete. The sample lists about 2.3 million clones; 85% to 95% were seen once. Source material: naive CD4+ T cells from PBMCs. Subset defined: CD45RA+ positively selected. The sequence came from a man younger than 35 in good health. Some clones in this sample may be carry-over from other donors' samples. The chain is built from TRBV6-5 and TRBJ1-1; D uncertain. The CDR3 DNA reads as TGTGCCAGCAGTTCTTTCCTCGTCTCGAGAGCTTTCTTT. Residues: CASSSFLVSRAFF.